One sample yielded the 27 T cell receptor beta chains listed below, sequenced in a study of cytomegalovirus exposure and HLA in healthy donors. Researchers ran the PCR with 60 Vbeta and 13 Jbeta primers. Some clones are missing from TCRdb's copy, which holds only in-frame ones; the method was immunoSEQ multiplex PCR. The sample yields about 160,000 clones, over 60% seen once. Sequencing was carried out using PBMCs. These receptors all stem from a woman aged 45-60 years in good health and CMV-seropositive.

On this clone itself: The germline gene is not matched at one end of the junction; a read error may be the cause. V and J are TRBV18 and TRBJ2-5, with a possible D match to TRBD2 (6 bases). The germline CDR1 and CDR2 sequences are KGHSH and LQKENI. The CDR3 runs to 15 residues. The CDR3 here is CASSPPSRREETQYF. In DNA, the CDR3 is TGTGCCAGCTCCCCACCGAGTAGGAGGGAAGAGACCCAGTACTTC.

The V gene is TRBV25-1, the J gene TRBJ2-1; D uncertain. Germline values: CDR1 MGHDK, CDR2 SYGVNS. The CDR3 extends over 11 amino acids. V lost 7 bases, J lost 3 bases, and 4 bases lay in between. DNA for the CDR3: TGTGCCAGCACGGGCTACAATGAGCAGTTCTTC. It translates to CASTGYNEQFF.

Comment on this clone: At one end the junction does not follow the germline gene, possibly because of a read error. This chain uses TRBV6-6 with TRBJ2-7; 10 bases agree with TRBD1. This CDR3 contains 15 residues. Germline assignment: CDR1 MNHNY and CDR2 SVGAGI (reference sequence). The CDR3 DNA is TGTGCCAGCAGCTCTCCGGGACAGGGGCCCTACGGGCAGTACTTC. Translating gives CASSSPGQGPYGQYF.

This clone was seen only once. This chain uses TRBV27 with TRBJ2-5, with D perhaps matching TRBD2 (5 bases). V was shortened by 6 bases and J by 5 bases, with 13 bases between the two germline ends. Germline V gene sequence: CDR1 MNHEY, CDR2 SMNVEV (reference sequence). The CDR3 contains 13 residues. The chain's CDR3 is CASSRLGVETQYF. CDR3 DNA: TGTGCCAGCAGCCGACTCGGGGTTGAGACCCAGTACTTC.

The chain recombines TRBV9 with TRBJ2-1; 9 bases map to TRBD2. CDR1 and CDR2 from the germline V gene are SGDLS and YYNGEE. The length of the CDR3 is 15 residues. J lost 0 bases, V lost 2 bases, and 0 bases had no gene match. Here the CDR3 DNA reads TGTGCCAGCAGCGTTAGCGGGGGCTCCTACAATGAGCAGTTCTTC. Translating gives CASSVSGGSYNEQFF.

There are a few counts of this clone. J is TRBJ2-2 and V is TRBV29-1; 7 bases map to TRBD1. CDR3 length: 14 amino acids. Germline V CDR1 and CDR2: SQVTM, ANQGSEA. V gave up 7 bases and J gave up 4 bases; unmatched junction bases: 9. The CDR3 sequence is CSAMRGLGTGELFF. CDR3 bases: TGCAGCGCGATGAGGGGGCTGGGCACCGGGGAGCTGTTTTTT.

This rearrangement joins TRBV7-9 to TRBJ2-7; 8 nucleotides align to TRBD1. CDR1 and CDR2 (germline): SEHNR, FQNEAQ (reference sequence). The V segment lost 5 bases and the J segment 6 bases; nucleotides outside the gene matches: 15. This CDR3 is 16 amino acids long. Written as DNA, the CDR3 is TGTGCCAGCAGCCCTCGTCGGACAGGGCTGGTTGGCGAGCAGTACTTC. Its translation is CASSPRRTGLVGEQYF.

The chain employs TRBV2 and TRBJ1-5, with D perhaps TRBD1 (5 bases). The germline V gene encodes CDR1 SNHLY and CDR2 FYNNEI. V lost 8 bases and J 2 bases, leaving 13 bases between the germline ends. This CDR3 has 14 residues. The CDR3 region has the DNA TGTGCCAGCCGGGCAGGGTTCGGCAATCAGCCCCAGCATTTT. This codes for CASRAGFGNQPQHF. Using reference TRBV2 and TRBJ1-5 for the parts outside the CDR3, the full variable domain is EPEVTQTPSHQVTQMGQEVILRCVPISNHLYFYWYRQILGQKVEFLVSFYNNEISEKSEIFDDQFSVERPDGSNFTLKIRSTKLEDSAMYFCASRAGFGNQPQHFGDGTRLSIL.

The V gene is TRBV18, the J gene TRBJ1-3; D is unresolved. V lost 1 base and J 0 bases, leaving 7 bases between the germline ends. This CDR3 comprises 15 residues. The germline V gene encodes CDR1 KGHSH and CDR2 LQKENI. CDR3 sequence (DNA): TGTGCCAGCTCACCACAATACAACTCTGGAAACACCATATATTTT. Translated, it gives CASSPQYNSGNTIYF.

V is TRBV29-1 and J is TRBJ2-2; the match to TRBD1 covers 8 bases. CDR1 is SQVTM and CDR2 is ANQGSEA in the germline V gene. The V segment lost 7 bases and the J segment 6 bases; nucleotides outside the gene matches: 22. The CDR3 length is 18 residues. CDR3 sequence reads: CSAGTSMRAGGAAGELFF. The CDR3 DNA follows: TGCAGCGCCGGAACCTCCATGCGGGCAGGGGGCGCGGCCGGGGAGCTGTTTTTT.

The gene calls are TRBV18 and TRBJ2-7; possible D gene TRBD2, 6 bases. The length of the CDR3 is 13 residues. Trimming left V 6 bases short and J 7 bases short, with 16 bases between. Germline V gives CDR1 KGHSH, CDR2 LQKENI. CDR3 residues: CASSRKEAGEQYF. The CDR3 DNA reads as TGTGCCAGCTCCCGCAAGGAGGCGGGGGAGCAGTACTTC.

The chain links TRBV28 to TRBJ2-1; perhaps TRBD1 as D (5 bases). CDR1 is MDHEN and CDR2 is SYDVKM in the germline V gene. The CDR3 sequence is 12 residues long. V was shortened by 5 bases and J by 3 bases, with 5 bases between the two germline ends. The CDR3 DNA reads TGTGCCAGCAGTACAGGCTACAATGAGCAGTTCTTC. Translated: CASSTGYNEQFF. The complete variable domain, with remaining parts taken from reference TRBV28 and TRBJ2-1, reads DVKVTQSSRYLVKRTGEKVFLECVQDMDHENMFWYRQDPGLGLRLIYFSYDVKMKEKGDIPEGYSVSREKKERFSLILESASTNQTSMYLCASSTGYNEQFFGPGTRLTVL.

There are a few counts of this clone. The chain joins TRBV19 to TRBJ2-5; 8 bases align to TRBD1. Per germline, CDR1 LNHDA and CDR2 SQIVND (reference sequence). V trimming: 5 bases; J trimming: 4 bases; junction bases outside the gene matches: 3. The CDR3 loop spans 13 amino acids. For the CDR3, the DNA is TGTGCCAGTAGTCGACAGGGGACAGAGACCCAGTACTTC. Its translation is CASSRQGTETQYF.

The genes are TRBV6-1 and TRBJ2-5, with D hard to call. This CDR3 has 14 amino acids. From germline, CDR1 is MNHNS and CDR2 SASEGT. The V gene lost 5 bases and the J gene lost 4 bases, with 14 bases spanning the gap. The DNA of the CDR3 is TGTGCCAGCAGTCCAGCGAGCCGAGGAGAGACCCAGTACTTC. This codes for CASSPASRGETQYF.

The chain has TRBV7-9 and TRBJ2-2; the D is unclear. There are 14 residues in the CDR3. Trimming stripped 3 bases from V and 5 bases from J, with 10 bases between. The germline V gene encodes CDR1 SEHNR and CDR2 FQNEAQ (reference sequence). The CDR3 loop is CASSFFGGTGELFF. DNA for the CDR3: TGTGCCAGCAGCTTCTTTGGCGGAACCGGGGAGCTGTTTTTT.

V and J are TRBV30 and TRBJ1-6, with no clear D. In germline, CDR1 is GTSNPN, CDR2 SVGIG (reference sequence). V lost 6 bases and J lost 6, with 9 bases in between. This CDR3 is built from 12 residues. DNA for the CDR3: TGTGCCTGTGCGGGCTTTAATTCACCCCTCCACTTT. It yields the protein CACAGFNSPLHF.

This clone came up once. This chain joins TRBV5-4 and TRBJ1-2; 10 bases are a match to TRBD1. This CDR3 comprises 13 residues. Germline CDR1 reads SGHNT; CDR2 reads YYREEE (reference sequence). The V and J ends lost 4 bases and 8 bases, in that order; junction bases with no gene match: 5. The CDR3 here is CASSRQGARGYTF. CDR3 in DNA: TGTGCCAGCAGCCGACAGGGGGCGCGGGGCTACACCTTC.

The rearrangement joins TRBV27 to TRBJ1-2; TRBD1 agrees at 8 bases. V was clipped by 6 bases and J by 1 base; unmatched bases: 4. The germline V gene has CDR1 MNHEY and CDR2 SMNVEV (reference sequence). The CDR3 sequence is 14 residues long. CDR3 amino acids: CASSIDRGNYGYTF. CDR3 bases: TGTGCCAGCAGCATTGACAGGGGTAACTATGGCTACACCTTC.

About this clone itself: One end of the junction varies from germline; a read error may be responsible. The chain links TRBV28 to TRBJ2-1; 11 bases agree with TRBD2. CDR3 size: 16 residues. The germline V gene has CDR1 MDHEN and CDR2 SYDVKM. CDR3 bases: TGTGCCAGCAGTTTATCGGGGTCTAGTAGCGGGGGGGTGATTCTCTTC. Translation gives CASSLSGSSSGGVILF.

The chain recombines TRBV30 with TRBJ1-1; 7 positions match TRBD1. Trimming cost V 4 bases and J 10 bases; bases outside gene matches: 9. Germline CDR1 reads GTSNPN; CDR2 reads SVGIG (reference sequence). This CDR3 spans 12 amino acids. CDR3 nucleotide sequence: TGTGCCTGGATCGGACAGGTTAATCCAGCTTTCTTT. This gives the protein CAWIGQVNPAFF. Looking up the rest from reference TRBV30 and TRBJ1-1 gives the full variable domain: SQTIHQWPATLVQPVGSPLSLECTVEGTSNPNLYWYRQAAGRGLQLLFYSVGIGQISSEVPQNLSASRPQDRQFILSSKKLLLSDSGFYLCAWIGQVNPAFFGQGTRLTVV.

The table lists this clone with a count of one. The genes are TRBV19 and TRBJ2-7, with 9 bases aligning to TRBD1. J gave up 3 bases and V 5 bases, and 5 bases lay outside the gene matches. The CDR3 runs to 14 residues. CDR1 and CDR2 (germline): LNHDA, SQIVND (reference sequence). The CDR3 DNA is TGTGCCAGTAGTCCCAGGACAGGGGACTACGAGCAGTACTTC. It codes for CASSPRTGDYEQYF.

The genes are TRBV19 and TRBJ1-5; 9 nucleotides match TRBD1. CDR3 size: 17 residues. In germline, CDR1 is LNHDA, CDR2 SQIVND (reference sequence). Trimming at V came to 5 bases and at J to 6 bases, leaving 14 bases not matched to a gene. Here the CDR3 reads CASSAAFRDRATQPQHF. Here the CDR3 DNA reads TGTGCCAGTAGTGCTGCTTTCCGGGACAGGGCCACTCAGCCCCAGCATTTT.

The V gene is TRBV29-1, the J gene TRBJ1-1, with TRBD1 matching over 7 bases. The ends lost 6 bases at V and 3 bases at J; junction bases unmatched: 7. The CDR3 totals 13 residues. Germline CDR1 and CDR2: SQVTM and ANQGSEA. CDR3 loop: CSVVDRVDTEAFF. As DNA, the CDR3 is TGCAGCGTAGTAGACAGGGTCGACACTGAAGCTTTCTTT.

This clone appeared once. The rearrangement links TRBV29-1 to TRBJ2-5, with TRBD1 identical over 7 bases. Germline assignment: CDR1 SQVTM and CDR2 ANQGSEA. The V gene end was trimmed by 6 bases and the J gene end by 5 bases; junction bases not matched to a gene: 12. The CDR3 has 14 amino acids. Here the CDR3 reads CSVVGTAQTETQYF. CDR3 nucleotides: TGCAGCGTCGTCGGGACAGCACAAACGGAGACCCAGTACTTC. Based on the CDR3 plus reference TRBV29-1 and TRBJ2-5, the full variable domain is SAVISQKPSRDICQRGTSLTIQCQVDSQVTMMFWYRQQPGQSLTLIATANQGSEATYESGFVIDKFPISRPNLTFSTLTVSNMSPEDSSIYLCSVVGTAQTETQYFGPGTRLLVL.

The V gene is TRBV11-2, the J gene TRBJ2-2, with TRBD2 as a possible D gene (6 bases). The CDR3 is 17 amino acids. V was clipped by 5 bases and J by 2 bases, with 18 bases between them. Germline V gives CDR1 SGHAT, CDR2 FQNNGV. In DNA form, the CDR3 reads TGTGCCAGCAGCCCCCGTCCCCGGGGGTCTAACACCGGGGAGCTGTTTTTT. Protein product: CASSPRPRGSNTGELFF.

This chain links TRBV11-2 with TRBJ1-1; D not certain. Germline assignment: CDR1 SGHAT and CDR2 FQNNGV. With 2 bases removed from V and 4 bases from J, the gap between germline ends came to 8 bases. The length of the CDR3 is 13 residues. The CDR3 sequence: CASSLYSRTEAFF. The CDR3 nucleotides are TGTGCCAGCAGCTTATACTCGCGCACTGAAGCTTTCTTT.

V and J are TRBV10-1 and TRBJ2-3, with TRBD2 matching 10 bases. This CDR3 is 16 amino acids long. In germline, CDR1 is WNHNN, CDR2 SYGVQD (reference sequence). J gave up 5 bases and V 0 bases, and 5 bases lay outside the gene matches. The DNA for the CDR3 is TGCGCCAGCAGTGAGTCCCTAGCGGGAGACAGAGATACGCAGTATTTT. Its translation is CASSESLAGDRDTQYF.